This passage covers 32 T cell receptor beta chains from one sample sequenced in a study of CD8 T cells in Susac syndrome. A quantity of roughly 0.5 to 1 ug RNA underwent reverse transcription using random hexamers. TCRdb called the immunoSEQ multiplex PCR reads again in MiXCR, with one record for every CDR3 protein. The repertoire has about 60,000 distinct CDR3 sequences, around nine tenths of them found once; the top ten carry approximately 0.21%. Sequenced: CD8+ T cells from PBMCs. These receptors were collected from a human donor in good health.

The V call is TRBV2, the J call TRBJ2-3; TRBD2 is a possible D gene (6 bases). CDR1 is SNHLY and CDR2 is FYNNEI in the germline V gene. Deletions cut 2 bases from V and 6 bases from J, with 18 bases between. CDR3 length: 16 amino acids. CDR3 amino acids: CASSESHLAGRDTQYF. DNA for the CDR3: TGTGCCAGCAGTGAAAGTCATTTGGCAGGGAGGGATACGCAGTATTTT.

This chain joins TRBV7-3 and TRBJ2-1, with 12 bases aligning to TRBD2. With V trimmed by 3 bases and J by 6 bases, 3 bases remained unmatched. The CDR3 runs 15 residues. Germline CDR1 SGHTA, CDR2 FQGTGA. The CDR3 sequence: CASSLGLAGSNEQFF. DNA for the CDR3: TGTGCCAGCAGCTTGGGACTAGCGGGTAGCAATGAGCAGTTCTTC. The variable domain in full, completed from reference TRBV7-3 and TRBJ2-1, reads GAGVSQTPSNKVTEKGKYVELRCDPISGHTALYWYRQSLGQGPEFLIYFQGTGAADDSGLPNDRFFAVRPEGSVSTLKIQRTERGDSAVYLCASSLGLAGSNEQFFGPGTRLTVL.

The rearrangement joins TRBV4-3 to TRBJ2-1; D is unclear. Trimming cost V 0 bases and J 6 bases, with 6 bases left between them. Looked up from germline, CDR1 is LGHNA and CDR2 is YSLEER. The CDR3 spans 13 residues. This CDR3 reads CASSQDLSNEQFF. The CDR3 coding sequence is TGCGCCAGCAGCCAAGATTTGAGCAATGAGCAGTTCTTC.

The chain couples TRBV3-1 to TRBJ2-3; 8 nucleotides line up with TRBD2. CDR1 is LGHDT, CDR2 YNNKEL, per germline (reference sequence). Trimming removed 0 bases from V and 5 bases from J; junction bases left unmatched: 4. CDR3 size: 15 residues. The CDR3 coding sequence is TGTGCCAGCAGCCAAGAGACGGGGGGGAGAGATACGCAGTATTTT. Translating gives CASSQETGGRDTQYF.

This chain links TRBV2 with TRBJ2-2, with TRBD2 identical over 7 bases. Germline CDR1 SNHLY, CDR2 FYNNEI. The junction had 9 bases not matched to a gene; V was cut back by 4 bases and J by 1 base. This CDR3 comprises 17 residues. The CDR3 region has the DNA TGTGCCAGCAGTGTGATTTCGGGGGGAGTGAACACCGGGGAGCTGTTTTTT. It translates to CASSVISGGVNTGELFF. The full variable domain, with the rest looked up from reference TRBV2 and TRBJ2-2, is EPEVTQTPSHQVTQMGQEVILRCVPISNHLYFYWYRQILGQKVEFLVSFYNNEISEKSEIFDDQFSVERPDGSNFTLKIRSTKLEDSAMYFCASSVISGGVNTGELFFGEGSRLTVL.

This rearrangement joins TRBV3-1 to TRBJ2-1, with 14 bases fitting TRBD2. V gave up 4 bases and J gave up 7 bases; unmatched junction bases: 3. Looked up from germline, CDR1 is LGHDT and CDR2 is YNNKEL (reference sequence). CDR3 length equals 15 residues. CDR3 in amino acids: CASSLTSGGENEQFF. The CDR3 nucleotides read TGTGCCAGCAGCCTGACTAGCGGGGGGGAAAATGAGCAGTTCTTC.

The genes are TRBV4-3 and TRBJ1-5; unclear D gene. The germline V gene has CDR1 LGHNA and CDR2 YSLEER. The CDR3 runs to 16 residues. Trimming left V 0 bases short and J 6 bases short, with 15 bases between. CDR3 DNA sequence: TGCGCCAGCAGCCAAGATTTAAAGGGAGGTGGTCAGCCCCAGCATTTT. Its translation: CASSQDLKGGGQPQHF.

The V call is TRBV4-1, the J call TRBJ2-1; D may be TRBD2 (5 bases). V lost 1 base and J 10 bases, leaving 14 bases between the germline ends. The CDR3 contains 14 residues. Germline values: CDR1 MGHRA, CDR2 YSYEKL. The CDR3 DNA sequence: TGCGCCAGCAGCCAAGGGAGGACCGATTCCGAGCAGTTCTTC. Translated: CASSQGRTDSEQFF.

The CDR3 DNA reads TGTGCCAGCAGCCGGGGGGATTCACCCCTCCACTTT. Translating it yields CASSRGDSPLHF. The rearrangement uses TRBV5-4 and TRBJ1-6; D might be TRBD1 (5 bases). Between the trimmed V and J ends, which lost 4 bases and 8 bases, there was a span of 7 bases. The germline V gene has CDR1 SGHNT and CDR2 YYREEE (reference sequence). The CDR3 loop spans 12 amino acids.

This clonotype has a handful of counts. This rearrangement joins TRBV4-1 to TRBJ2-7, with D possibly matching TRBD2 (5 bases). CDR1 and CDR2 (germline): MGHRA, YSYEKL. Trimming left V 0 bases short and J 3 bases short, with 9 bases between. The CDR3 runs 14 residues. The CDR3 spells CASSQDHEGYEQYF. CDR3 nucleotides: TGCGCCAGCAGCCAAGATCATGAGGGCTACGAGCAGTACTTC.

The V call is TRBV28, the J call TRBJ2-6; D assignment may be TRBD1 or TRBD2 (5 bases each). Per germline, CDR1 MDHEN and CDR2 SYDVKM. V was clipped by 3 bases and J by 4 bases, with 19 bases between them. The CDR3 extends over 18 amino acids. DNA for the CDR3: TGTGCCAGCAGTTTTCTGGGACGGATAAACAAAGGGGCCAACGTCCTGACTTTC. This sequence encodes CASSFLGRINKGANVLTF.

The chain combines TRBV7-6 with TRBJ1-5, with D hard to call. The CDR3 is 15 residues long. V was clipped by 2 bases and J by 0 bases, with 8 bases between them. Germline assignment: CDR1 SGHVS and CDR2 FNYEAQ. This CDR3 is CASSLTAASNQPQHF. The CDR3 DNA reads as TGTGCCAGCAGCTTAACGGCAGCTAGCAATCAGCCCCAGCATTTT.

The chain uses TRBV7-2 and TRBJ2-4, with 11 bases fitting TRBD1. This CDR3 is 14 amino acids long. Germline CDR1 is SGHTA and CDR2 is FQGNSA. V gave up 5 bases and J gave up 7 bases; unmatched junction bases: 4. The CDR3 is CASSHGQGANIQYF. The CDR3 coding sequence is TGTGCCAGCAGCCATGGACAGGGGGCCAACATTCAGTACTTC.

The CDR3 region is CASSTRQGGSQETQYF. The CDR3, as DNA: TGCGCCAGCAGCACAAGACAGGGGGGCTCCCAAGAGACCCAGTACTTC. The chain has TRBV4-1 and TRBJ2-5; TRBD1 matches at 9 bases. V gave up 5 bases and J gave up 1 base; unmatched junction bases: 8. The CDR3 has 16 amino acids. Germline values: CDR1 MGHRA, CDR2 YSYEKL.

The V call is TRBV9, the J call TRBJ2-1; no definite D call. The CDR3 loop spans 13 amino acids. CDR1 is SGDLS and CDR2 is YYNGEE in the germline V gene. The ends were cut back, 3 bases at V and 3 bases at J, with 7 bases in the middle. CDR3 residues: CASSEADYNEQFF. CDR3 sequence (DNA): TGTGCCAGCAGCGAGGCGGACTACAATGAGCAGTTCTTC.

The gene calls are TRBV15 and TRBJ2-4, with TRBD2 as a possible D gene (5 bases). Trimming stripped 1 base from V and 0 bases from J, with 10 bases between. Germline V lookup: CDR1 LNHNV, CDR2 YYDKDF (reference sequence). The CDR3 consists of 16 residues. CDR3 nucleotides: TGTGCCACCAGCAGAGTTCGAGGGTTAGCCAAAAACATTCAGTACTTC. Translated, it gives CATSRVRGLAKNIQYF.

The gene calls are TRBV28 and TRBJ1-1, with D unclear. The germline V and J ends were trimmed by 8 bases and 11 bases, with 18 bases remaining between them. CDR1 is MDHEN and CDR2 is SYDVKM in the germline V gene. The CDR3 spans 12 residues. In nucleotides, the CDR3 is TGTGCCAGCCGGGAGGCCCGAGGGCGGGCTTTCTTT. Amino acids: CASREARGRAFF.

The chain recombines TRBV5-6 with TRBJ2-5; 12 bases are shared with TRBD1. The CDR3 has 16 amino acids. V trimming: 4 bases; J trimming: 5 bases; junction bases outside the gene matches: 9. Per germline, CDR1 SGHDT and CDR2 YYEEEE. The CDR3 coding sequence is TGTGCCAGCAGCGGCGGGGACAGGGGGCCGTGGGAGACCCAGTACTTC. It encodes CASSGGDRGPWETQYF.

The V and J genes are TRBV19 and TRBJ2-7, with D perhaps matching TRBD2 (6 bases). Germline loops: CDR1 LNHDA, CDR2 SQIVND (reference sequence). V lost 5 bases and J 1 base, leaving 9 bases between the germline ends. This CDR3 contains 13 residues. The CDR3 protein is CASSVGTSYEQYF. The CDR3 DNA reads as TGTGCCAGTAGTGTTGGGACTTCCTACGAGCAGTACTTC.

The chain couples TRBV7-9 to TRBJ2-2, with D perhaps matching TRBD1 (5 bases). V was trimmed by 2 bases and J by 1 base, leaving 8 bases between them. This CDR3 contains 15 residues. The V gene's germline CDR1 is SEHNR and CDR2 FQNEAQ (reference sequence). CDR3 protein: CASSLQGLNTGELFF. For the CDR3, the DNA is TGTGCCAGCAGCTTACAGGGCCTGAACACCGGGGAGCTGTTTTTT.

DNA of the CDR3: TGTGCCTGGAGTGTAGGGGCAGAATTCTACAATGAGCAGTTCTTC. Amino acids: CAWSVGAEFYNEQFF. This chain uses TRBV30 with TRBJ2-1, with D possibly being TRBD1 (5 bases). Trimming stripped 0 bases from V and 3 bases from J, with 12 bases between. CDR1 is GTSNPN, CDR2 SVGIG, per germline (reference sequence). The CDR3 consists of 15 residues.

V usage is TRBV4-1 and J usage is TRBJ1-1, with TRBD1 matching over 9 bases. Germline V lookup: CDR1 MGHRA, CDR2 YSYEKL. V lost 0 bases and J lost 6; bases outside the gene matches: 8. The CDR3 is 16 residues long. The CDR3 loop reads CASSQDGDREMSEAFF. The CDR3 DNA reads as TGCGCCAGCAGCCAAGATGGGGACAGGGAAATGTCTGAAGCTTTCTTT.

This clonotype was seen a single time. This chain uses TRBV24-1 with TRBJ2-5; a possible D gene is TRBD2 (6 bases). The CDR3 has 15 residues. V gave up 3 bases and J gave up 2 bases, with 12 bases separating them. Looked up from germline, CDR1 is KGHDR and CDR2 is SFDVKD. The CDR3 reads CATSDPAAGQETQYF. The CDR3 DNA reads as TGTGCCACCAGTGATCCAGCCGCGGGGCAAGAGACCCAGTACTTC.

The chain couples TRBV2 to TRBJ2-3, with D perhaps matching TRBD1 or TRBD2 (6 bases each). In germline, CDR1 is SNHLY, CDR2 FYNNEI. Deletions cut 6 bases from V and 6 bases from J, with 19 bases between. The CDR3 has 15 residues. In nucleotides, the CDR3 is TGTGCCAGCAGCCGCGGGACAAGAGACAGGGATACGCAGTATTTT. Protein: CASSRGTRDRDTQYF.

The V and J genes are TRBV20-1 and TRBJ1-1; D unclear. Trimming stripped 6 bases from V and 6 bases from J, with 20 bases between. This CDR3 spans 14 amino acids. Germline CDR1 and CDR2: DFQATT and SNEGSKA (reference sequence). The CDR3 reads CSAEPRTATAEAFF. CDR3 nucleotides: TGCAGTGCCGAACCCCGGACTGCCACAGCTGAAGCTTTCTTT.

This chain links TRBV11-1 with TRBJ2-5, with 7 bases aligning to TRBD1. V shed 5 bases, J shed 2 bases, and the junction held 11 bases outside the gene matches. The CDR3 is 16 amino acids. Germline V gene data show CDR1 as SGHAT and CDR2 as FQDESV (reference sequence). The CDR3 nucleotides read TGTGCCAGCAGCCACACGTCCCGGGACAGACAAGAGACCCAGTACTTC. It encodes CASSHTSRDRQETQYF.

CDR3 in DNA: TGTGCCAGCAGCTTGGGGTGGCAGGGGAGCACCGGGGAGCTGTTTTTT. Translating it yields CASSLGWQGSTGELFF. This sequence joins TRBV11-2 and TRBJ2-2, with D perhaps TRBD1 (6 bases). V lost 3 bases to trimming and J lost 4 bases, with 15 bases between them. This CDR3 is 16 amino acids long. Germline-derived CDR1 and CDR2 are SGHAT and FQNNGV.

J is TRBJ2-7 and V is TRBV20-1; D call uncertain. CDR1 is DFQATT, CDR2 SNEGSKA, per germline (reference sequence). V lost 3 bases and J 4 bases, leaving 16 bases between the germline ends. The CDR3 is 14 amino acids. The CDR3, as DNA: TGCAGTGCTAGCCCCACTCTGGTTGGGTACGAGCAGTACTTC. It yields the protein CSASPTLVGYEQYF.

The V call is TRBV11-2, the J call TRBJ2-2; D gene uncertain. CDR3 length: 14 amino acids. The germline V and J ends were trimmed by 5 bases and 4 bases, with 11 bases remaining between them. Germline V gives CDR1 SGHAT, CDR2 FQNNGV. As DNA, the CDR3 is TGTGCCAGCAGCCTGACCAAGGCCACCGGGGAGCTGTTTTTT. The encoded protein is CASSLTKATGELFF.

This clonotype was detected once. The chain couples TRBV4-2 to TRBJ2-2; 8 bases agree with TRBD2. Germline V gene sequence: CDR1 LGHNA, CDR2 YNFKEQ. The CDR3 extends over 15 amino acids. V shed 3 bases and J 5 bases; nucleotides not matched to a gene: 5. The CDR3 sequence is CASSHSGGSTGELFF. CDR3 in DNA: TGTGCCAGCAGCCACTCGGGGGGGTCGACCGGGGAGCTGTTTTTT.

V usage is TRBV5-6 and J usage is TRBJ1-5; TRBD1 aligns across 7 bases. The CDR3 loop spans 14 amino acids. V shed 4 bases, J shed 5 bases, and the junction held 6 bases outside the gene matches. Germline CDR1 SGHDT, CDR2 YYEEEE. CDR3 coding DNA: TGTGCCAGCAGCCTTGACAGGGCTGATCAGCCCCAGCATTTT. Its protein product is CASSLDRADQPQHF. The whole variable domain, filled in from reference TRBV5-6 and TRBJ1-5, reads DAGVTQSPTHLIKTRGQQVTLRCSPKSGHDTVSWYQQALGQGPQFIFQYYEEEERQRGNFPDRFSGHQFPNYSSELNVNALLLGDSALYLCASSLDRADQPQHFGDGTRLSIL.

CDR3 bases: TGCGCCAGCAGCCAAGCGAGACAGGGTGCCTACGAGCAGTACTTC. This codes for CASSQARQGAYEQYF. V gene TRBV4-3 combines with J gene TRBJ2-7; 7 nucleotides line up with TRBD1. V shed 1 base and J 2 bases; nucleotides not matched to a gene: 5. CDR1 is LGHNA, CDR2 YSLEER, per germline. CDR3 length equals 15 residues.